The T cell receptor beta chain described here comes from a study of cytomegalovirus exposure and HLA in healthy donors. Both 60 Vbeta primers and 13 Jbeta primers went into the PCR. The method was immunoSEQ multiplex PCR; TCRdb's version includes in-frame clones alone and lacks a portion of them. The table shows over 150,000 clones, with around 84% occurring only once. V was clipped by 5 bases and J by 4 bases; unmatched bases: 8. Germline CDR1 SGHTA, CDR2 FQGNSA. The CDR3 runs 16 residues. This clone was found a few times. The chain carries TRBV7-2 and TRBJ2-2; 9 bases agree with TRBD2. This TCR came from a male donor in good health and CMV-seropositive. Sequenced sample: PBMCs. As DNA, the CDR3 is TGTGCCAGCAGCCGGAACGCGGGAGGGATCACCGGGGAGCTGTTTTTT. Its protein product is CASSRNAGGITGELFF.